This TCR beta chain derives from a study of blood T cell repertoires in COVID-19. On the study more broadly: COVID-19 samples from acute and convalescent phases originated in the United States, Italy and Spain.

TCRdb keeps only in-frame clones here, not all; method: immunoSEQ multiplex PCR. Found here are about 240,000 clones, about 89% of them singletons; the top ten hold 8.8%. After removal of 7 bases from V and 7 bases from J, the junction contained 6 bases not matched to a gene. The CDR3 has 12 residues. The clonotype was recovered from a man aged 40-55 years who had recovered from COVID-19. This chain joins TRBV12-3 or TRBV12-4 and TRBJ1-1; TRBD1 aligns across 7 bases. The sample taken for sequencing was PBMCs or T cells enriched from blood (not recorded which). The CDR3, as DNA: TGTGCCAGCATTGGGACAGCTTTTGAAGCTTTCTTT. It encodes CASIGTAFEAFF.